Presented here are 27 T cell receptor beta chains from one specimen sequenced in a study of blood T cell repertoires in COVID-19. The repertoire was sequenced with immunoSEQ multiplex PCR; TCRdb's copy has only in-frame clones and lacks some. The table has about 140,000 clones, roughly four fifths seen once. What was sequenced was peripheral blood. These receptors were collected from a woman older than 75 with acute or convalescent COVID-19.

The chain couples TRBV5-5 to TRBJ2-2; tentatively, D is TRBD2 (5 bases). CDR1 is SGHKS and CDR2 is YYEKEE in the germline V gene (reference sequence). With 4 bases removed from V and 2 bases from J, the gap between germline ends came to 15 bases. This CDR3 contains 16 residues. In DNA, the CDR3 is TGTGCCAGCAGCCCGTTCGGCGGGCGTAACACCGGGGAGCTGTTTTTT. It specifies CASSPFGGRNTGELFF.

The rearrangement uses TRBV5-1 and TRBJ2-2, with a possible D match to TRBD2 (5 bases). This CDR3 contains 13 residues. Trimming shortened V by 6 bases and J by 3 bases, and 9 bases separated the two germline ends. The germline V gene encodes CDR1 SGHRS and CDR2 YFSETQ. In nucleotides, the CDR3 is TGCGCCAGCACCCTCGGGGACACCGGGGAGCTGTTTTTT. Translating gives CASTLGDTGELFF.

The chain couples TRBV10-3 to TRBJ2-2; the match to TRBD2 covers 9 bases. J gave up 2 bases and V 4 bases, and 2 bases lay outside the gene matches. This CDR3 is built from 15 residues. The V gene's germline CDR1 is ENHRY and CDR2 SYGVKD. The CDR3 reads CAISGLAENTGELFF. CDR3 DNA: TGTGCCATCAGTGGACTAGCGGAAAACACCGGGGAGCTGTTTTTT.

This chain links TRBV28 with TRBJ2-3; 7 bases line up with TRBD2. Losses at the gene ends were 7 bases for V and 2 bases for J; bases not matched to a gene: 15. This CDR3 contains 17 residues. Germline lookup yields CDR1 MDHEN and CDR2 SYDVKM. As DNA, the CDR3 is TGTGCCAGCAACCGACTCTGGGGGGGAAAGGACACAGATACGCAGTATTTT. Translation gives CASNRLWGGKDTDTQYF.

This clone is a singleton in its sample. The rearrangement joins TRBV28 to TRBJ2-2; 8 bases line up with TRBD1. This CDR3 has 14 residues. CDR1 MDHEN and CDR2 SYDVKM come from the germline V gene. Trimming removed 6 bases from V and 6 bases from J; junction bases left unmatched: 6. The CDR3 DNA reads as TGTGCCAGCAGCCAGACAGGGGTTGCCGGGGAGCTGTTTTTT. Amino acid sequence: CASSQTGVAGELFF.

This chain joins TRBV10-3 and TRBJ2-7; TRBD2 aligns across 7 bases. Germline V gene data show CDR1 as ENHRY and CDR2 as SYGVKD. This CDR3 comprises 15 residues. Unmatched junction bases numbered 14, after V lost 9 bases and J lost 3 bases. The CDR3 coding sequence is TGTGCCATGAAGGCTAGCGGAAGGGAGAGCTACGAGCAGTACTTC. Protein sequence: CAMKASGRESYEQYF.

A remark on this clone: The junction and the germline gene differ at one end; a read error may be behind it. The gene calls are TRBV2 and TRBJ1-5; 8 nucleotides line up with TRBD1. CDR1 and CDR2 from the germline V gene are SNHLY and FYNNEI. CDR3 length equals 16 residues. The CDR3 loop reads CASREDRGTSNQPQHF. For the CDR3, the DNA is TGTGCCAGCAGAGAAGACAGGGGAACTAGCAATCAGCCCCAGCATTTT.

The chain is built from TRBV4-2 and TRBJ2-1, with 10 nucleotides matching TRBD2. The CDR3 totals 16 residues. The germline gives CDR1 LGHNA, CDR2 YNFKEQ. V dropped 4 bases and J dropped 6; count of bases not matched to a gene: 9. The CDR3 nucleotides are TGTGCCAGCAGCCGGGAGACGAGCGGGGGGGTCAATGAGCAGTTCTTC. It specifies CASSRETSGGVNEQFF.

This clone came up a few times. The DNA of the CDR3 is TGTGCCACCAGCAGAGATCGAAGCAGGGGGCTCTATGGCTACACCTTC. This translates into CATSRDRSRGLYGYTF. The chain combines TRBV15 with TRBJ1-2; 8 bases are a match to TRBD1. The V gene end was trimmed by 0 bases and the J gene end by 4 bases; junction bases not matched to a gene: 7. Germline CDR1 and CDR2: LNHNV and YYDKDF (reference sequence). The CDR3 is made up of 16 amino acids.

The rearrangement links TRBV2 to TRBJ2-5, with TRBD1 identical over 12 bases. The germline CDR1 and CDR2 sequences are SNHLY and FYNNEI. The CDR3 contains 17 residues. V lost 6 bases to trimming and J lost 2 bases; unmatched junction nucleotides: 10. Here the CDR3 reads CASRKGQGAPGQETQYF. As DNA, the CDR3 is TGTGCCAGCAGGAAGGGACAGGGGGCGCCGGGGCAAGAGACCCAGTACTTC.

This clone has just a few counts. The chain is built from TRBV5-1 and TRBJ2-1, with D possibly being TRBD1 (6 bases). The CDR3 is 17 amino acids. Between the trimmed V and J ends, which lost 3 bases and 3 bases, there was a span of 19 bases. Germline V CDR1 and CDR2: SGHRS, YFSETQ. The CDR3, as DNA: TGCGCCAGCAGCTCCAGGGGTAACCCCTCCATCTACAATGAGCAGTTCTTC. It is translated as CASSSRGNPSIYNEQFF.

The rearrangement links TRBV20-1 to TRBJ2-7; perhaps TRBD1 as D (5 bases). The germline V and J ends were trimmed by 3 bases and 5 bases, with 8 bases remaining between them. This CDR3 is 11 amino acids long. Germline loops: CDR1 DFQATT, CDR2 SNEGSKA (reference sequence). The CDR3 DNA sequence: TGCAGTGCTAGGTTCAGGGACGAGCAGTACTTC. It is translated as CSARFRDEQYF.

This clone was found a few times. The chain links TRBV6-5 to TRBJ2-2; tentative D call: TRBD2 (7 bases). The germline gives CDR1 MNHEY, CDR2 SVGAGI. The CDR3 spans 14 residues. The V end lost 6 bases, the J end lost 4 bases, and 12 bases lay between the germline ends. CDR3 loop: CASRNGGPTGELFF. The CDR3 DNA reads as TGTGCCAGCAGAAACGGGGGGCCCACCGGGGAGCTGTTTTTT.

This clone was seen only once. The gene calls are TRBV7-9 and TRBJ2-3; D is unresolved. CDR1 SEHNR and CDR2 FQNEAQ come from the germline V gene (reference sequence). V lost 6 bases, J lost 3 bases, and 13 bases lay in between. This CDR3 spans 14 amino acids. The CDR3 DNA follows: TGTGCCAGCAGTTTATCGATAGATACAGATACGCAGTATTTT. Translating gives CASSLSIDTDTQYF.

The chain carries TRBV6-5 and TRBJ1-6; 10 positions match TRBD1. From germline, CDR1 is MNHEY and CDR2 SVGAGI. Trimming took 1 base from V and 8 from J; bases not matched to a gene: 2. CDR3 length: 15 amino acids. CDR3 coding DNA: TGTGCCAGCAGTTACTTGGGACAGGGGTATTCACCCCTCCACTTT. As protein: CASSYLGQGYSPLHF.

The V gene is TRBV7-6, the J gene TRBJ2-5, with TRBD2 matching 12 bases. Germline CDR1 SGHVS, CDR2 FNYEAQ. The CDR3 has 16 amino acids. Trimming at V came to 6 bases and at J to 3 bases, leaving 8 bases not matched to a gene. The CDR3 bases are TGTGCCAGCAGTCGTGGACTAGCGGGGTTGAAAGAGACCCAGTACTTC. Its translation: CASSRGLAGLKETQYF.

This clone was recorded only once. The rearrangement joins TRBV3-1 (or the pseudogene TRBV3-2) to TRBJ2-1; unclear D gene. V gave up 3 bases and J gave up 6 bases, with 6 bases separating them. Germline CDR1 and CDR2: LGHDT and YNNKEL (reference sequence). The CDR3 has 12 residues. The CDR3 region is CASSQTLNEQFF. The CDR3 DNA sequence: TGTGCCAGCAGCCAGACACTCAATGAGCAGTTCTTC.

V gene TRBV5-1 combines with J gene TRBJ1-2, with a possible D match to TRBD1 (5 bases). V was pared by 2 bases and J by 8 bases, with 10 bases between. The CDR3 runs to 12 residues. In germline, CDR1 is SGHRS, CDR2 YFSETQ. The CDR3 loop reads CASSFGGVGYTF. The CDR3 bases are TGCGCCAGCAGCTTTGGAGGGGTGGGCTACACCTTC.

This clone appeared once. The V gene is TRBV3-1 (or the pseudogene TRBV3-2), the J gene TRBJ2-7, with D tentatively TRBD1 (5 bases). V was trimmed by 4 bases and J by 3 bases, leaving 16 bases between them. The V gene's germline CDR1 is LGHDT and CDR2 YNNKEL (reference sequence). The CDR3 is made up of 15 amino acids. The CDR3 reads CASSPQTAQDYEQYF. The DNA of the CDR3 is TGTGCCAGCAGCCCACAGACAGCCCAGGACTACGAGCAGTACTTC.

The J gene is TRBJ1-1, the V gene TRBV6-6, with D uncertain. V was pared by 7 bases and J by 4 bases, with 16 bases between. Germline-derived CDR1 and CDR2 are MNHNY and SVGAGI (reference sequence). This CDR3 is built from 14 residues. The CDR3 is CASTHTRRGTEAFF. The CDR3, as DNA: TGTGCCAGCACCCACACCCGCCGGGGCACTGAAGCTTTCTTT.

The rearrangement uses TRBV5-5 and TRBJ1-1; D gene unclear. The V gene's germline CDR1 is SGHKS and CDR2 YYEKEE (reference sequence). V was clipped by 2 bases and J by 3 bases, with 14 bases between them. CDR3 length: 15 residues. CDR3 bases: TGTGCCAGCAGCTTCTTGGCCGCGGAAGACACTGAAGCTTTCTTT. Translating gives CASSFLAAEDTEAFF.

V and J are TRBV4-1 and TRBJ1-2; D is undetermined. V was pared by 1 base and J by 9 bases, with 12 bases between. This CDR3 is 13 amino acids long. Germline V gene data show CDR1 as MGHRA and CDR2 as YSYEKL. CDR3 bases: TGCGCCAGCAGCCAAGGGGGTACTAGGCGCTACACCTTC. It translates to CASSQGGTRRYTF.

The chain links TRBV7-6 to TRBJ2-3; D gene ambiguous. V lost 5 bases and J 1 base, leaving 13 bases between the germline ends. Germline CDR1 is SGHVS and CDR2 is FNYEAQ. This CDR3 has 15 residues. CDR3 region: CASSLSRRGTDTQYF. CDR3 nucleotide sequence: TGTGCCAGCAGCCTGTCCCGTCGGGGCACAGATACGCAGTATTTT.

This clone was observed once. The chain carries TRBV5-6 and TRBJ1-1; D is ambiguous. V was shortened by 0 bases and J by 5 bases, with 5 bases between the two germline ends. The CDR3 is made up of 12 amino acids. Germline V lookup: CDR1 SGHDT, CDR2 YYEEEE. CDR3 protein: CASSLGATEAFF. The DNA of the CDR3 is TGTGCCAGCAGCTTGGGGGCGACTGAAGCTTTCTTT.

This chain joins TRBV28 and TRBJ2-1, with D possibly TRBD2 on 7 matching bases. Trimming cost V 3 bases and J 4 bases, with 13 bases left between them. CDR1 MDHEN and CDR2 SYDVKM come from the germline V gene. CDR3 length: 15 amino acids. CDR3 DNA sequence: TGTGCCAGCAGTTTCGGGGGCGGGGGTTACAATGAGCAGTTCTTC. It translates to CASSFGGGGYNEQFF. The full variable domain, its missing parts supplied by reference TRBV28 and TRBJ2-1, is DVKVTQSSRYLVKRTGEKVFLECVQDMDHENMFWYRQDPGLGLRLIYFSYDVKMKEKGDIPEGYSVSREKKERFSLILESASTNQTSMYLCASSFGGGGYNEQFFGPGTRLTVL.

CDR3 DNA sequence: TGCGCCAGCAGCCCGTCGGAGGTGAACAATCAGCCCCAGCATTTT. Translation: CASSPSEVNNQPQHF. The gene calls are TRBV4-1 and TRBJ1-5; the D is unclear. Trimming pared 4 bases from V and 3 bases from J, leaving 13 bases between. CDR3 size: 15 residues. Germline V gives CDR1 MGHRA, CDR2 YSYEKL.

V gene TRBV15 combines with J gene TRBJ2-2, with D tentatively TRBD2 (6 bases). The ends were cut back, 0 bases at V and 4 bases at J, with 18 bases in the middle. Germline CDR1 is LNHNV and CDR2 is YYDKDF (reference sequence). CDR3 length: 18 residues. The CDR3 DNA is TGTGCCACCAGCAGAGATATCCCGGGTCGTAGCGGCACCGGGGAGCTGTTTTTT. Translation: CATSRDIPGRSGTGELFF.